This T cell receptor (beta chain) was observed in a study of blood T cell repertoires in COVID-19. Original methodology: Nucleated cell counts were estimated from reference gene primer amplification. Repertoires were generated with immunoSEQ multiplex PCR, while TCRdb's copy carries only in-frame clones and drops some. For V, J and clone size, that table is used; D and trimming come from the DNA. The repertoire includes a few hundred thousand clones, 75% to 90% of them detected once, and around 1% sits in the top ten. CDR1 LGHDT and CDR2 YNNKEL come from the germline V gene (reference sequence). Germline trimming cut 4 bases from V and 3 bases from J; bases unmatched to any gene: 9. The CDR3 covers 16 residues. Participants spanned ages about 18 to 90 years and resided in about two dozen US areas. Cohort placement rested on clinical history that participants reported themselves.

The origin of this receptor is a man aged 18 to 29 who had recovered from COVID-19. The specimen was PBMCs or T cells enriched from blood (not recorded which). This chain joins TRBV3-1 (or the pseudogene TRBV3-2) and TRBJ2-7, with TRBD2 matching over 10 bases. The CDR3 spells CASSPFTSGKHYEQYF. The CDR3 bases are TGTGCCAGCAGCCCCTTTACTAGCGGGAAGCACTACGAGCAGTACTTC.